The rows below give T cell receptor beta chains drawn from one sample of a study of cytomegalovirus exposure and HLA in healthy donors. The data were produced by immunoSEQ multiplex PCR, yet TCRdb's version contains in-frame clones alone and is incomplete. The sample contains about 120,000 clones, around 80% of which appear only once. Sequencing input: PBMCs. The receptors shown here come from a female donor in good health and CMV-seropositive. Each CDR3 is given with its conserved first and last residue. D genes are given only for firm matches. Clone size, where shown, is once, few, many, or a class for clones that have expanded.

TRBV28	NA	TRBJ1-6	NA	CASSFRLFSLSLDSPLHF	TGTGCCAGCAGTTTTCGCCTGTTTTCCTTATCTTTAGATTCACCCCTCCACTTT
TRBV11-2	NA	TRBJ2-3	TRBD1	CASSPRDRGIDTQYF	TGTGCCAGCAGCCCCCGGGACAGGGGAATAGATACGCAGTATTTT
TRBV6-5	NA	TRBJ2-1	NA	CASSYWENRYNEQFF	TGTGCCAGCAGTTACTGGGAGAATAGGTACAATGAGCAGTTCTTC
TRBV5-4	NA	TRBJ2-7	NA	CASSFPSQVLLPRDF	TGTGCCAGCAGCTTCCCTAGCCAGGTTTTATTACCTAGAGACTTC
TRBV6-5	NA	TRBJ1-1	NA	CASSYVQAGGTEAFF	TGTGCCAGCAGTTACGTTCAAGCGGGTGGCACTGAAGCTTTCTTT
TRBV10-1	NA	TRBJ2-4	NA	CASSEEERQAPAKNIQYF	TGCGCCAGCAGTGAGGAGGAAAGACAGGCCCCAGCCAAAAACATTCAGTACTTC
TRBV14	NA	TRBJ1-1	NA	CASSQAPSGGFGTEAFF	TGTGCCAGCAGCCAAGCCCCCTCTGGGGGGTTTGGCACTGAAGCTTTCTTT
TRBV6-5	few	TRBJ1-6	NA	CASSPSGSPLHF	TGTGCCAGCAGTCCCTCGGGTTCACCCCTCCACTTT
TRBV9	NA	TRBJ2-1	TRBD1	CASSVVSGQAGEQFF	TGTGCCAGCAGCGTAGTTAGTGGACAGGCGGGTGAGCAGTTCTTC
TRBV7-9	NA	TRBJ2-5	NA	CASSLARETQYF	TGTGCCAGCAGCTTAGCGCGTGAGACCCAGTACTTC
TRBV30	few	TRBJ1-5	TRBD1	CAWSSGTGANQPQHF	TGTGCCTGGAGTTCAGGGACAGGGGCCAATCAGCCCCAGCATTTT
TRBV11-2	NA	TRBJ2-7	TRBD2	CASSYPTGTSGYEQYF	TGTGCCAGCAGCTACCCCACCGGGACTAGCGGCTACGAGCAGTACTTC
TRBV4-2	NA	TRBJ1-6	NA	CASSQEGSQLNSPLHF	TGTGCCAGCAGCCAAGAGGGCAGCCAGCTTAATTCACCCCTCCACTTT
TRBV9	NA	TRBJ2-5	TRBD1	CASSVPGTGGEETQYF	TGTGCCAGCAGCGTCCCCGGGACAGGGGGCGAGGAGACCCAGTACTTC
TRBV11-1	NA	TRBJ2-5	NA	CASSQYTRGNQETQYF	TGTGCCAGCAGCCAGTACACGAGGGGGAACCAAGAGACCCAGTACTTC
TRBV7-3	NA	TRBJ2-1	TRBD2	CASSLSSGGYNEQFF	TGTGCCAGCAGCTTGTCTAGCGGGGGCTACAATGAGCAGTTCTTC
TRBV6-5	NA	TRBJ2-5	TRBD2	CASSHSGTTGETQYF	TGTGCCAGCAGCCATTCCGGGACTACGGGGGAGACCCAGTACTTC
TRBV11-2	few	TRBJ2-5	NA	CASSLGSLGGVQETQYF	TGTGCCAGCAGCTTAGGTTCATTAGGGGGGGTCCAAGAGACCCAGTACTTC
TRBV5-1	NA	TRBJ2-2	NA	CASSTGTPNTGELFF	TGCGCCAGCAGCACCGGGACACCGAACACCGGGGAGCTGTTTTTT
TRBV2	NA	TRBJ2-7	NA	CASSESGHPYEQYF	TGTGCCAGCAGTGAATCCGGACACCCTTACGAGCAGTACTTC
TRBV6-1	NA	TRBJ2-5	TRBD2	CASRGLGRETQYF	TGTGCCAGCAGGGGACTAGGAAGAGAGACCCAGTACTTC
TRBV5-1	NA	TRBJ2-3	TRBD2	CASRPPGLRTDTQYF	TGCGCCAGCCGGCCCCCGGGACTACGCACAGATACGCAGTATTTT
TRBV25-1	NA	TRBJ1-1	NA	CASSEGAWNTEAFF	TGTGCCAGCAGTGAGGGGGCCTGGAACACTGAAGCTTTCTTT
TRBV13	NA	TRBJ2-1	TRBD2	CASSRNPLAGQFPTEQFF	TGTGCCAGCAGTCGTAACCCCCTAGCGGGCCAGTTTCCCACTGAGCAGTTCTTC
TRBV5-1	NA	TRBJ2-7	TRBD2	CASSLPSGTSGGPAYEQYF	TGCGCCAGCAGCTTACCTTCCGGGACTAGCGGGGGGCCCGCCTACGAGCAGTACTTC
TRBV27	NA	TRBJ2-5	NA	CASSSPHRGGETQYF	TGTGCCAGCAGTTCACCTCATCGAGGGGGAGAGACCCAGTACTTC
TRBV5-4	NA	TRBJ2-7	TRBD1	CASSLTGGALYF	TGTGCCAGCAGCTTGACAGGGGGCGCCTTGTACTTC